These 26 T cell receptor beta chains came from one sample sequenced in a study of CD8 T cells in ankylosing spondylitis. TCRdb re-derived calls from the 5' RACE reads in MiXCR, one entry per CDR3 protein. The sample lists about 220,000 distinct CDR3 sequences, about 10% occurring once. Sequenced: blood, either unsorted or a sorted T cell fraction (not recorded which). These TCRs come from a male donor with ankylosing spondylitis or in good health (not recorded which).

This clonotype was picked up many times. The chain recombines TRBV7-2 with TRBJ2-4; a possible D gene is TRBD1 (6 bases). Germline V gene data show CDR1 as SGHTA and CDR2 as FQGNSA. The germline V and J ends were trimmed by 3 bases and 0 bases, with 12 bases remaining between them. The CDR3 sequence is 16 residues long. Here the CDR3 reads CASSFGTKLAKNIQYF. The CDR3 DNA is TGTGCCAGCAGCTTTGGGACAAAACTAGCCAAAAACATTCAGTACTTC.

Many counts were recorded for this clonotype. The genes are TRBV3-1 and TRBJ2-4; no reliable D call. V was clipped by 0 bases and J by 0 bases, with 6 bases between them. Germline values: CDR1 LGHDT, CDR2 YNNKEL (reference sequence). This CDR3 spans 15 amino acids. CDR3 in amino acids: CASSQDALAKNIQYF. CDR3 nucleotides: TGTGCCAGCAGCCAAGACGCGCTAGCCAAAAACATTCAGTACTTC.

CDR3 in amino acids: CASCRDSTDTEAFF. DNA of the CDR3: TGCGCCAGCTGCCGGGACTCGACGGACACTGAAGCTTTCTTT. The rearrangement joins TRBV5-1 to TRBJ1-1; D may be TRBD1 (5 bases). Germline V gene sequence: CDR1 SGHRS, CDR2 YFSETQ. V lost 7 bases, J lost 3 bases, and 16 bases lay in between. This CDR3 comprises 14 residues.

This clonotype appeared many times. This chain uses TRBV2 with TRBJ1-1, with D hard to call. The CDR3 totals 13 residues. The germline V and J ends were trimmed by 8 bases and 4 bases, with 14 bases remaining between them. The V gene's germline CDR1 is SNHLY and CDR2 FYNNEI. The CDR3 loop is CASLRARGTEAFF. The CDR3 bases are TGTGCCAGCCTCCGGGCCCGTGGCACTGAAGCTTTCTTT. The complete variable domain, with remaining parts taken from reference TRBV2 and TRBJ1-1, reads EPEVTQTPSHQVTQMGQEVILRCVPISNHLYFYWYRQILGQKVEFLVSFYNNEISEKSEIFDDQFSVERPDGSNFTLKIRSTKLEDSAMYFCASLRARGTEAFFGQGTRLTVV.

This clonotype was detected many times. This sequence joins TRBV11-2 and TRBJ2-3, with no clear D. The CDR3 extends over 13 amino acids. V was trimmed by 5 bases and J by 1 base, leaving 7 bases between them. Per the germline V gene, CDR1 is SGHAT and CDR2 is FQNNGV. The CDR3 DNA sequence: TGTGCCAGCAGCACCCCCCGCACAGATACGCAGTATTTT. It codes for CASSTPRTDTQYF.

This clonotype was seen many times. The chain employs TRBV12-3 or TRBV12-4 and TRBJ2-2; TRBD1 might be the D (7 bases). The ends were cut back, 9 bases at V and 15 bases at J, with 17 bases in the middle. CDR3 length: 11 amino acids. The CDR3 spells CASFRGAEVFF. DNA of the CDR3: TGTGCCAGTTTCAGGGGGGCGGAAGTGTTTTTT.

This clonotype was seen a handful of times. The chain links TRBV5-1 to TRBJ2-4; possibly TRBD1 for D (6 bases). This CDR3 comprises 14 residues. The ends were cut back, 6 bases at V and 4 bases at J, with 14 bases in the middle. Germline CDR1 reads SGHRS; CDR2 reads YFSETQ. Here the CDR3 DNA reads TGCGCCAGCAAGGGAGTGGGGGCAAAAAACATTCAGTACTTC. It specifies CASKGVGAKNIQYF.

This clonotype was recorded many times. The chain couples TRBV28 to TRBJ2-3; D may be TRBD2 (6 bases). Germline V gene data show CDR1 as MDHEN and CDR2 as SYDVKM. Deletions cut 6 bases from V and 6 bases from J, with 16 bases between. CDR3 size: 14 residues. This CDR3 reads CASSSRGGEDTQYF. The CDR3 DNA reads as TGTGCCAGCAGCTCCAGAGGAGGGGAGGATACGCAGTATTTT.

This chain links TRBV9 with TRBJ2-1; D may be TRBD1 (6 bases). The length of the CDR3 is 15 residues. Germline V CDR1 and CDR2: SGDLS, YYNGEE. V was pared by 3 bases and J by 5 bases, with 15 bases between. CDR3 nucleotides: TGTGCCAGCAGCGGTCAGGGGCTTCACCACAATGAGCAGTTCTTC. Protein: CASSGQGLHHNEQFF.

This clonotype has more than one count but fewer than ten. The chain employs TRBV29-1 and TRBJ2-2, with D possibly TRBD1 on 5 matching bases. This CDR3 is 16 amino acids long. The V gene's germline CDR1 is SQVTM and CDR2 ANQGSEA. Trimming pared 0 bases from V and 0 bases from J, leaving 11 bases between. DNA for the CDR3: TGCAGCGTTGAAGAATGGGGCAGGGCGAACACCGGGGAGCTGTTTTTT. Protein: CSVEEWGRANTGELFF.

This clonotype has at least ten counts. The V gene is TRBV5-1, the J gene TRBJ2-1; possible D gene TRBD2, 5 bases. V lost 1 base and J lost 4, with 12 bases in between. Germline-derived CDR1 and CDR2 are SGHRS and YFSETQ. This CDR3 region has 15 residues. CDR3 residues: CASSLTDSRYNEQFF. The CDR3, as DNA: TGCGCCAGCAGCTTGACGGACTCTAGATACAATGAGCAGTTCTTC.

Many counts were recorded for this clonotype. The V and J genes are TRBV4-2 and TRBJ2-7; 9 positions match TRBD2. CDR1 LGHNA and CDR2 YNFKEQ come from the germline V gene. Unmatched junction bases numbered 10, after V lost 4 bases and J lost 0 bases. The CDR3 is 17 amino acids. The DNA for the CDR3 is TGTGCCAGCAGCCTTGATTGGGAGCGGGGGGCCTCCTACGAGCAGTACTTC. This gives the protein CASSLDWERGASYEQYF.

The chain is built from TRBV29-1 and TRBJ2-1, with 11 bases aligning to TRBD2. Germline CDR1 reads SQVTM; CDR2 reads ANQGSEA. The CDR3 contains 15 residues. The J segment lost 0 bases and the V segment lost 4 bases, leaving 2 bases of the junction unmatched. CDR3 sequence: CSVVAGGPSYNEQFF. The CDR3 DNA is TGCAGCGTTGTAGCGGGGGGGCCCTCCTACAATGAGCAGTTCTTC.

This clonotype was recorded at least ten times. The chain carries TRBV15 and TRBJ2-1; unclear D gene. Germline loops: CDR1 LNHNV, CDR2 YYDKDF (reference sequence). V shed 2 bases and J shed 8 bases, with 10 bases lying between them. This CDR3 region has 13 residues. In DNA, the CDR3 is TGTGCCACCAGCAGACTCCTCAGTTATGAGCAGTTCTTC. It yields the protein CATSRLLSYEQFF.

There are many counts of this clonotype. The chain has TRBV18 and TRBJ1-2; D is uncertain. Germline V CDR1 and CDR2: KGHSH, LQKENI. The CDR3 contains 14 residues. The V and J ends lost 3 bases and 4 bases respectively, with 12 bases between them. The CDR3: CASSPETEPYGYTF. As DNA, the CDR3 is TGTGCCAGCTCACCCGAGACCGAACCCTATGGCTACACCTTC.

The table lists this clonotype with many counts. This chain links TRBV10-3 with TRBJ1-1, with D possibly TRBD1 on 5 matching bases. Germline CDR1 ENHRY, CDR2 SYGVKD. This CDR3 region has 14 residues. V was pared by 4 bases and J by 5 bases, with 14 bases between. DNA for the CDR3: TGTGCCATCAGTGTGGAGGTCGGGGGGACTGAAGCTTTCTTT. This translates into CAISVEVGGTEAFF.

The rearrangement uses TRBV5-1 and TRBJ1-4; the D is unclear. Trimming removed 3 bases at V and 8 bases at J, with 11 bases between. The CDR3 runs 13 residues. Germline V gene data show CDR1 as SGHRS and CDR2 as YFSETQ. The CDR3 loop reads CASSSLEDEKLFF. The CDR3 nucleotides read TGCGCCAGCAGCTCCCTGGAAGACGAAAAACTGTTTTTT.

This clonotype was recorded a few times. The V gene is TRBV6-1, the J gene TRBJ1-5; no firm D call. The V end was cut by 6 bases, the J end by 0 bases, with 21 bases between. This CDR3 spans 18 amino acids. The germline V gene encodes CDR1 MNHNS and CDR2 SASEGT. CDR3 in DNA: TGTGCCAGCAGCCCCGAGCTAAGGACGGTCTATAGCAATCAGCCCCAGCATTTT. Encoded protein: CASSPELRTVYSNQPQHF.

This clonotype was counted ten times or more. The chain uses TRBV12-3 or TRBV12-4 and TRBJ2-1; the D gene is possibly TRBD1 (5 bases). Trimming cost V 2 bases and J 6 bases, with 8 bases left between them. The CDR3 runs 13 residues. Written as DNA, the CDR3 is TGTGCCAGCAGTTTAAGCAGGGTCAATGAGCAGTTCTTC. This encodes CASSLSRVNEQFF.

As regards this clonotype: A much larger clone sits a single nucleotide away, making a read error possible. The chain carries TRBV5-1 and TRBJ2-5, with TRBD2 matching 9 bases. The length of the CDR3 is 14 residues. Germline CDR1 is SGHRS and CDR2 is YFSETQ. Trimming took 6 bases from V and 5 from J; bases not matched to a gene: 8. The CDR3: CASTFNSGRETQYF. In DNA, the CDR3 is TGCGCCAGCACCTTTAACAGCGGGAGGGAGACCCAGTACTTC.

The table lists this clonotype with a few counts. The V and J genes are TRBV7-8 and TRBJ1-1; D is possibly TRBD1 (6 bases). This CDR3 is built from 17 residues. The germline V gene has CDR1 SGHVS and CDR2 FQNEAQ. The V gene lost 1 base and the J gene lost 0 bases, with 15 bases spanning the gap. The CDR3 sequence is CASSLEGGGNLNTEAFF. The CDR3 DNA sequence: TGTGCCAGCAGCTTAGAGGGGGGGGGCAACTTGAACACTGAAGCTTTCTTT.

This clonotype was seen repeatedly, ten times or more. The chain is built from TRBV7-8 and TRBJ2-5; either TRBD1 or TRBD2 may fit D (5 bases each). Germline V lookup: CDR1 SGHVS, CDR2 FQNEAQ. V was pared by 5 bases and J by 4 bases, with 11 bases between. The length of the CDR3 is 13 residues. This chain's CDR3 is CASSQGDGETQYF. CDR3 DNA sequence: TGTGCCAGCAGCCAAGGGGACGGAGAGACCCAGTACTTC.

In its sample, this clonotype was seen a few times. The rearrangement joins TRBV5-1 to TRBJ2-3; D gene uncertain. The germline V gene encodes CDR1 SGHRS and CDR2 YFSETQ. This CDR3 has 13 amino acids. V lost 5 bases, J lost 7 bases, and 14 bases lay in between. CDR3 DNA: TGCGCCAGCAGTCCTTTCACGGCGAATACGCAGTATTTT. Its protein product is CASSPFTANTQYF.

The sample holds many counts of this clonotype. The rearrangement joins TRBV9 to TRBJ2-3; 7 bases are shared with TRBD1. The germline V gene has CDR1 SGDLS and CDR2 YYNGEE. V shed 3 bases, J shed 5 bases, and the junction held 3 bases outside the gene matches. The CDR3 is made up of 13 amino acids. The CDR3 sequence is CASSATGEDTQYF. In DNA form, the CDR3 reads TGTGCCAGCAGCGCAACAGGGGAAGATACGCAGTATTTT.

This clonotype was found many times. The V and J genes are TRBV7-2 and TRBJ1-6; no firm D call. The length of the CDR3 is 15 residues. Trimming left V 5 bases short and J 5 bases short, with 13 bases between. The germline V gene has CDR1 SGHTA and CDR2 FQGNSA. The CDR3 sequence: CASSPQGSNNSPLHF. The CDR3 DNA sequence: TGTGCCAGCAGCCCCCAAGGGTCAAATAATTCACCCCTCCACTTT.

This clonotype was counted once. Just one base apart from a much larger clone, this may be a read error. The CDR3 spells CSVRDSNEKPFF. The CDR3 DNA sequence: TGCAGTGTCCGGGACAGTAATGAAAAACCGTTTTTT. This chain uses TRBV20-1 with TRBJ1-4; 7 bases fit TRBD1. There are 12 residues in the CDR3. CDR1 is DFQATT, CDR2 SNEGSKA, per germline (reference sequence).